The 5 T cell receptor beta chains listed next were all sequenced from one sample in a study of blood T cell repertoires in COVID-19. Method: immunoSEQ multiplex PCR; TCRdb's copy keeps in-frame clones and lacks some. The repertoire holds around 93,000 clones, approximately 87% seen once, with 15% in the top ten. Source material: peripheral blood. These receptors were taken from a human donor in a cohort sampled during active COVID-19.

The CDR3 region is CATSRDHGGSTF. In DNA form, the CDR3 reads TGTGCCACCAGCAGAGATCACGGCGGATCGACCTTC. This sequence joins TRBV15 and TRBJ1-2; D call uncertain. Germline V gene lookup returns CDR1 LNHNV and CDR2 YYDKDF (reference sequence). Trimming stripped 0 bases from V and 14 bases from J, with 13 bases between. The CDR3 spans 12 residues.

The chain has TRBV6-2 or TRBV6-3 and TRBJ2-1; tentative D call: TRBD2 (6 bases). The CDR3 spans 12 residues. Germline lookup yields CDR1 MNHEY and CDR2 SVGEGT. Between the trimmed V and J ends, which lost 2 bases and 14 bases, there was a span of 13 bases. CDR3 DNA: TGTGCCAGCAGTTACCCTTCTAGCGAGGAGTTCTTC. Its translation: CASSYPSSEEFF.

The chain's CDR3 is CAIKSTGEPNTEAFF. DNA for the CDR3: TGTGCCATCAAATCGACAGGGGAACCGAACACTGAAGCTTTCTTT. This chain connects TRBV10-3 to TRBJ1-1; TRBD1 matches 8 bases. This CDR3 comprises 15 residues. With V trimmed by 7 bases and J by 1 base, 8 bases remained unmatched. Per germline, CDR1 ENHRY and CDR2 SYGVKD.

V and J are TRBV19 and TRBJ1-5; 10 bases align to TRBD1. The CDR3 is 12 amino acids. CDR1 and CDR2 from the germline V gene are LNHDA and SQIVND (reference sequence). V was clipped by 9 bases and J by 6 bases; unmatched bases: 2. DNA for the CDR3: TGTGCCAGCTGGACAGGGGGTCAGCCCCAGCATTTT. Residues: CASWTGGQPQHF.

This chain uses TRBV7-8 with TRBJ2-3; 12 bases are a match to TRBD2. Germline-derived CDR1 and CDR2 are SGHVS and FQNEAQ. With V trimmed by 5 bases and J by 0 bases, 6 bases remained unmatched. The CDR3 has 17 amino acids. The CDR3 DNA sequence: TGTGCCAGCAGCGTACCCACTAGCGGGAGGAGCACAGATACGCAGTATTTT. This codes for CASSVPTSGRSTDTQYF. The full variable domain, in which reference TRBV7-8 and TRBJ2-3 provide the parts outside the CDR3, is GAGVSQSPRYKVAKRGQDVALRCDPISGHVSLFWYQQALGQGPEFLTYFQNEAQLDKSGLPSDRFFAERPEGSVSTLKIQRTQQEDSAVYLCASSVPTSGRSTDTQYFGPGTRLTVL.